This is a list of T cell receptor beta chains from one sample in a study of sequential checkpoint blockade in melanoma. Here immunoSEQ multiplex PCR was the method, and the copy in TCRdb shows in-frame clones only, minus some. This sample has fewer than 3,500 clones, with roughly 21% found just once. Source: tumor tissue (inferred from file names), taken from a patient given nivolumab and ipilimumab in sequence. The receptors were sampled from a human patient with melanoma. Some clones in this sample may be carry-over from other donors' samples. Each CDR3 is given with its conserved first and last residue. A D gene is named only where the DNA matches it firmly. Clone size appears in some rows only: once, few, many, or a class for an expanded clone.

size	V	J	D	DNA	CDR3
-	TRBV6-8	TRBJ1-1	TRBD1	TGTGCCAGCAGTGGACAGGGGGCGTTGACTGAAGCTTTCTTT	CASSGQGALTEAFF
-	TRBV29-1	TRBJ2-5	TRBD2	TGCAGCTACCTCCCGTCGGGGGGGGAGACCCAGTACTTC	CSYLPSGGETQYF
-	TRBV11-3	TRBJ1-2	-	TGTGCCAGCAGCTTACAACTCCAGAACTATGGCTACACCTTC	CASSLQLQNYGYTF
few	TRBV9	TRBJ1-2	-	TGTGCCAGCAGCGTAGGTGGGGGTTTGAGTGGCTACACCTTC	CASSVGGGLSGYTF
few	TRBV6-8	TRBJ2-7	TRBD2	TGTGCCAGCAGTTACAGGCTAGCGGTCTACGAGCAGTACTTC	CASSYRLAVYEQYF
many	TRBV6-8	TRBJ2-3	-	TGTGCCAGCAGTTACTCAGCGGGCACAGATACGCAGTATTTT	CASSYSAGTDTQYF
medium-sized	TRBV6-8	TRBJ1-1	-	TGTGCCAGCAGTTACGGCCTGGAGAATGGTGAAGCTTTCTTT	CASSYGLENGEAFF
medium-sized	TRBV11-3	TRBJ1-4	-	TGTGCCAGCAGCTTAGAACCCCATAGCGGAAAACTGTTTTTT	CASSLEPHSGKLFF
medium-sized	TRBV11-3	TRBJ1-1	-	TGTGCCAGCAGCTTCCAGGGGCCGAACACTGAAGCTTTCTTT	CASSFQGPNTEAFF
many	TRBV9	TRBJ2-7	TRBD1	TGTGCCAGCAGCTTAGGCCGTGGACAGGGCTACGAGCAGTACTTC	CASSLGRGQGYEQYF
few	TRBV6-8	TRBJ1-1	-	TGTGCCAGCAGTTGGACAAGGATTGAAGCTTTCTTT	CASSWTRIEAFF
few	TRBV11-3	TRBJ1-4	-	TGTGCCAGCAGCTTAATCGGCCAGCCGACCGAAAAACTGTTTTTT	CASSLIGQPTEKLFF
-	TRBV19	TRBJ1-6	-	TGTGCCAGTAAGATTTCCGGGGGCGACGATAATTCACCCCTCCACTTT	CASKISGGDDNSPLHF
many	TRBV9	TRBJ2-1	-	TGTGCCAGCACCCCAGAGGGGGGACTTCCTTGGGGGAATGAGCAGTTCTTC	CASTPEGGLPWGNEQFF
many	TRBV11-3	TRBJ2-3	-	TGTGCCAGCAGCTTGGCTCCGGAGGGCTGGGGAGTGGATACGCAGTATTTT	CASSLAPEGWGVDTQYF
few	TRBV9	TRBJ2-4	-	TGTGCCAGCAGCGTAGGCCATTCTCTAGCCAAAAACATTCAGTACTTC	CASSVGHSLAKNIQYF
few	TRBV9	TRBJ2-3	TRBD1	TGTGCCTCCGGGGGGACAGGGGCCGGTGGAGATACGCAGTATTTT	CASGGTGAGGDTQYF
few	TRBV9	TRBJ2-1	-	TGTGCCAGCAGCGTCGCGGGATACAATGAGCAGTTCTTC	CASSVAGYNEQFF
-	TRBV5-1	TRBJ2-2	-	TGCGCCAGCAGCTTAGGACAGCCGAACACCGGGGAGCTGTTTTTT	CASSLGQPNTGELFF
-	TRBV19	TRBJ2-7	TRBD2	TGTGCCAGTAGTACCCTCTCTACCGGGACTAGCGGATACGAGCAGTACTTC	CASSTLSTGTSGYEQYF
many	TRBV11-3	TRBJ2-5	-	TGTGCCAGCAGCTTAGAACACAGGGCGGGGGAGACCCAGTACTTC	CASSLEHRAGETQYF
few	TRBV19	TRBJ1-1	TRBD1	TGTGCCAGTAGTATGGACAGGGTGGGTACTAGTACCATGAACACTGAAGCTTTCTTT	CASSMDRVGTSTMNTEAFF
few	TRBV19	TRBJ2-1	TRBD2	TGTGCCAGTAGTATAGTAGGGCGGGGGGCCTCCTACAATGAGCAGTTCTTC	CASSIVGRGASYNEQFF
few	TRBV14	TRBJ2-3	-	TGTGCCAGCAGCCCATGGGGGACCTATACGCAGTATTTT	CASSPWGTYTQYF
-	TRBV11-3	TRBJ1-4	TRBD1	TGTGCCAGCAGCTTGGGACAGGTCGGGGATGAAAAACTGTTTTTT	CASSLGQVGDEKLFF
few	TRBV6-8	TRBJ2-2	TRBD1	TGTGCCAGCAGTCTGACAGGGTCAAAAACCGGGGAGCTGTTTTTT	CASSLTGSKTGELFF
-	TRBV6-8	TRBJ1-5	TRBD1	TGTGCCAGCACCAGGGGGGGTTCTGATCAGCCCCAGCATTTT	CASTRGGSDQPQHF
medium-sized	TRBV6-8	TRBJ1-3	-	TGTGCCAGCAGTTCTCGGGAGGTTGAATTTGGAAACACCATATATTTT	CASSSREVEFGNTIYF
few	TRBV18	TRBJ1-2	-	TGTGCCAGCTCCCCAAAGTGGCGGCCGACACAAGACTATGGCTACACCTTC	CASSPKWRPTQDYGYTF
few	TRBV19	TRBJ2-7	-	TGTGCCAGTAGGGGAGGAACTTACGAGCAGTACTTC	CASRGGTYEQYF